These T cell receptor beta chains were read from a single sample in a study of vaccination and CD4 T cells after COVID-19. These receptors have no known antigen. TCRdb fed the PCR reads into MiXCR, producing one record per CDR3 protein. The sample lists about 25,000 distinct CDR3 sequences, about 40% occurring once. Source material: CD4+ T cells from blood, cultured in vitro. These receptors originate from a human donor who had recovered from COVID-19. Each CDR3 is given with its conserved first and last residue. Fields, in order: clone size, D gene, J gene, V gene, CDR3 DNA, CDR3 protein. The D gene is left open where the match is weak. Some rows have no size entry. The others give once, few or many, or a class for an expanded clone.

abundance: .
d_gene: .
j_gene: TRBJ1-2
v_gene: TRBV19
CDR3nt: TGTGCCAGTAGCGACAGGTTTAATGGCTACACCTTC
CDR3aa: CASSDRFNGYTF

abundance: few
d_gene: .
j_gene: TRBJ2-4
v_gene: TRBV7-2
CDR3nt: TGTGCCAGCAGGCGGGGTCACATTCAGTACTTC
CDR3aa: CASRRGHIQYF

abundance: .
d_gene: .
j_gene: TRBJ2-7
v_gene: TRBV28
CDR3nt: TGTGCCAGCAGTTTGAGGACAGCAAAGACCTACGAGCAGTACTTC
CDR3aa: CASSLRTAKTYEQYF

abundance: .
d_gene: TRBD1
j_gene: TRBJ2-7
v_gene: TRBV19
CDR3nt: TGTGCCAGTAGCTTACCGGGACAGGCTCTCTACGAGCAGTACTTC
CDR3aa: CASSLPGQALYEQYF

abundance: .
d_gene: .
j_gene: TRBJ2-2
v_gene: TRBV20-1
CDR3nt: TGCAGTGCTAGAGCGTGGCAGAAGAACACCGGGGAGCTGTTTTTT
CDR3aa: CSARAWQKNTGELFF

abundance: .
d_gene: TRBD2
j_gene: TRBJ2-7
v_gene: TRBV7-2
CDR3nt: TGTGCCAGCAGCTTAGCGGGACTAGCGGGAGGGTACGAGCAGTACTTC
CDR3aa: CASSLAGLAGGYEQYF

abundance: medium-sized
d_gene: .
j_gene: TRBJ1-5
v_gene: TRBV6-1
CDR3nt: TGTGCCAGCAGGGCGGATAGCAATCAGCCCCAGCATTTT
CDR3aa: CASRADSNQPQHF

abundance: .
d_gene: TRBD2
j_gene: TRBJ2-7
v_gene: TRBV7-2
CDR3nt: TGTGCCAGCAGCCCCCTAGCGGGAGGCCACTACGAGCAGTACTTC
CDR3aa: CASSPLAGGHYEQYF

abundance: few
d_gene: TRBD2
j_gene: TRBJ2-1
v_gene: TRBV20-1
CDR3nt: TGCAGTGTACTAGCGGGAGATTCGAATGAGCAGTTCTTC
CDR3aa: CSVLAGDSNEQFF

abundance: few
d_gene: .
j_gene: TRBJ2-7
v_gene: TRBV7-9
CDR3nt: TGTGCCAGCAGTACCGGCCCCCCCGGGCGGCCATACGAGCAGTACTTC
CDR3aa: CASSTGPPGRPYEQYF

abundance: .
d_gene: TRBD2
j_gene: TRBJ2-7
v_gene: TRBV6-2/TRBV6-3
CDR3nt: TGTGCCAGCAGTCTTCAGACTAGCGGGTCAGGGGAGCAGTACTTC
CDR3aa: CASSLQTSGSGEQYF

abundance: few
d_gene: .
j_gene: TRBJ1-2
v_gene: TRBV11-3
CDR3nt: TGTGCCAGCATCCCGGACCGGGCTCACCGGAGGTATGGCTACACCTTC
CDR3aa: CASIPDRAHRRYGYTF

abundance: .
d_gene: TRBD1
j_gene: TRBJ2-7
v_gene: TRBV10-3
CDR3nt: TGTGCCATCAGTGGGGGACAGGGAAGCGTCTACGAGCAGTACTTC
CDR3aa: CAISGGQGSVYEQYF

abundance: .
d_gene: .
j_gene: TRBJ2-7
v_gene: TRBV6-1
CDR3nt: TGTGCCAGCAGGGCGACAGGACAGACCTACGAGCAGTACTTC
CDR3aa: CASRATGQTYEQYF

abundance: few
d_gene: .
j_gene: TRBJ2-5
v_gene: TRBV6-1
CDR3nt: TGTGCCAGCAGTGAAGGTAAAGCCCTGGGCATCGGGGAAGAGACCCAGTACTTC
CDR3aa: CASSEGKALGIGEETQYF

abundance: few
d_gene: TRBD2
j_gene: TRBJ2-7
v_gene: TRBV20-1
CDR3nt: TGCAGTGCAACCGGGACTAGCGAAAACTACGAGCAGTACTTC
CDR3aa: CSATGTSENYEQYF

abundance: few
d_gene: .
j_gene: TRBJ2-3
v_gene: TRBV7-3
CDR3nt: TGTGCCAGCAGCTCAGGACTAGGGGGAACAGATACGCAGTATTTT
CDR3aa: CASSSGLGGTDTQYF

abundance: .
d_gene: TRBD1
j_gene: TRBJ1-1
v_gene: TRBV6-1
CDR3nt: TGTGCCAGCAGACCCTTTTCAACAGGGGGGCAAAACACTGAAGCTTTCTTT
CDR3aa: CASRPFSTGGQNTEAFF

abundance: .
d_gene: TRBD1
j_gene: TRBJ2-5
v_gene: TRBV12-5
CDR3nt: TGTGCTAGTGGTTTGGCTCTGACAGGGGGCCAAGAGACCCAGTACTTC
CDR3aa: CASGLALTGGQETQYF

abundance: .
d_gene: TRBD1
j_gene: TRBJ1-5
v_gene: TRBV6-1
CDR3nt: TGTGCCAGCAGCAGGGGGGGATATAGCAATCAGCCCCAGCATTTT
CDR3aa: CASSRGGYSNQPQHF

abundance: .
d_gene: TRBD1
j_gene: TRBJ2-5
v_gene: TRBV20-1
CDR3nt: TGCAGTGCTCATGGCGGCAGGGGGCAAGAGACCCAGTACTTC
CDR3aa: CSAHGGRGQETQYF

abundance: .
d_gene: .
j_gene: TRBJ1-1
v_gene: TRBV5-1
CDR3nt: TGCGCCAGCAGTACAGGGACGGGTTGGGACACTGAAGCTTTCTTT
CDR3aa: CASSTGTGWDTEAFF

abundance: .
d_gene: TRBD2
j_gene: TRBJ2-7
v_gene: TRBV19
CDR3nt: TGTGCCAGTAGTATACGATATCCTAGCGGGGGCTACGAGCAGTACTTC
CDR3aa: CASSIRYPSGGYEQYF

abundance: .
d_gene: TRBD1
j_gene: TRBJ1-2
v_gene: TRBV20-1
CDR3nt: TGCAGTGCTAGAGGACAGGGGGTAAACTATGGCTACACCTTC
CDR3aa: CSARGQGVNYGYTF

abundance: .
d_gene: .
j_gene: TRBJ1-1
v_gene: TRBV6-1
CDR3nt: TGTGCCAGCAGCTATGACCTCCCGGGGGTATCAGTAACTAACACTGGAGCTTTCTTT
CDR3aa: CASSYDLPGVSVTNTGAFF

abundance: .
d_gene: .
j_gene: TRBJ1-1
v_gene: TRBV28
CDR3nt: TGTGCCAGCGTCGCGGGGGCGAACACTGAAGCTTTCTTT
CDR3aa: CASVAGANTEAFF

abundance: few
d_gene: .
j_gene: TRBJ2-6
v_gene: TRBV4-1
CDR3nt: TGCGCCAGCAGCCAAGCTGGGGGGGGGCCCTTCTCTGGGGCCAACGTCCTGACTTTC
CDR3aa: CASSQAGGGPFSGANVLTF

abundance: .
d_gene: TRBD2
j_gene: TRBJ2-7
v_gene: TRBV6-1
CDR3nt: TGTGCCAGCAGTCTGGGACTAGCGGGGGGGGGATACGAGCAGTACTTC
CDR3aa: CASSLGLAGGGYEQYF

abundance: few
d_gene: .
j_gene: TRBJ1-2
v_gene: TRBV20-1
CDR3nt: TGCATTTCGGGAGCTAACTATGGCTACACCTTC
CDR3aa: CISGANYGYTF

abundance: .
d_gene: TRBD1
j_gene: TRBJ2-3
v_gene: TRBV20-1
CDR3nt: TGCAGTGCTAGAGATTGGGGACAGGGGGTGGAAACGCAGTATTTT
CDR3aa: CSARDWGQGVETQYF

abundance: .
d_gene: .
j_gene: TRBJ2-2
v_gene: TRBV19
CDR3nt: TGTGCCAGTAGTGGGGAGGCGGGCACCGGGGAGCTGTTTTTT
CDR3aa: CASSGEAGTGELFF

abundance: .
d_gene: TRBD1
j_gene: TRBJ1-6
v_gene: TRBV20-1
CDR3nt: TGCAGTGCTAGAGACCCGGACAGGGGTAATAATTCACCCCTCCACTTT
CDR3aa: CSARDPDRGNNSPLHF

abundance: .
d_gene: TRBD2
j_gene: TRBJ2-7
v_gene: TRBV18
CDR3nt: TGTGCCAGCTCACCGAGGCTAGCGGAATACTACGAGCAGTACTTC
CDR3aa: CASSPRLAEYYEQYF

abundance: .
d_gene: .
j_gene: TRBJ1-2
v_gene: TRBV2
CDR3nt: TGTGCCAGCAGTGAAAACGGGGTTGACACCTTC
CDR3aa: CASSENGVDTF

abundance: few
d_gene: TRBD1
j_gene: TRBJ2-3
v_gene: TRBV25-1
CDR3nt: TGTGCCAGCAGTCCGAGACAGGGGGCGATCACAGATACGCAGTATTTT
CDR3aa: CASSPRQGAITDTQYF

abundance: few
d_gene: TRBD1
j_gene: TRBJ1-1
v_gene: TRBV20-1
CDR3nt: TGCAGTGCCGGGACAGGGCCGAACACTGAAGCTTTCTTT
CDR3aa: CSAGTGPNTEAFF

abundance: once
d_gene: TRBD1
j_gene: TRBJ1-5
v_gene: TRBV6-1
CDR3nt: TGTGCCAGCGCCCCGACAGGGGTTCTCGGCGATCAGCCCCAGCATTTT
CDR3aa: CASAPTGVLGDQPQHF

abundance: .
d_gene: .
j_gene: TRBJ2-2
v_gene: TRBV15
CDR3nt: TGTGCCACCAGCACTAGCGGGGAGCTGTTTTTT
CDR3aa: CATSTSGELFF

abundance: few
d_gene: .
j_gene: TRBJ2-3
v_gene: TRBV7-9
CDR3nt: TGTGCCAGCAGCTTCGGGGATTGGACAGATACGCAGTATTTT
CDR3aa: CASSFGDWTDTQYF

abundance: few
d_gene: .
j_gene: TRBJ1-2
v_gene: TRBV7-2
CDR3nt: TGTGCCAGCAGCCGAACATCAGGGAGCAACTATGGCTACACCTTC
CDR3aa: CASSRTSGSNYGYTF

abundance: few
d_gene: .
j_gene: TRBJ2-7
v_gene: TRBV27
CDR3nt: TGTGCCAGCAGTTACGCTCGTCGAGGGGCCTACGAGCAGTACTTC
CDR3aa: CASSYARRGAYEQYF

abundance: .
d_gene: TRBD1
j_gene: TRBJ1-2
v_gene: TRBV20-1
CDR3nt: TGCAGTGCTAGAGATTTTAGTCGGACAGGATCTTATGGCTACACCTTC
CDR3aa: CSARDFSRTGSYGYTF